This TCR beta chain was identified during a study of T cell repertoires in aging, cancer and after chemotherapy. About the research overall: Patients with chronic lymphocytic leukemia were sampled before and after fludarabine- or bendamustine-based chemotherapy. The whole study produced a dataset of about 8.8 million TCR reads.

TRB rearrangements spanning V, D and J were amplified using mixed TRB-A/B primers. TCRdb re-called the multiplex PCR reads through MiXCR, storing one row per CDR3 protein. The sample lists around 2,700 distinct CDR3 sequences; 40% to 65% were seen once. Overall study results and limits: Untreated cancer patients had significantly lower blood TCR diversity than age-matched healthy donors.

The CDR3 contains 14 residues. Trimming shortened V by 5 bases and J by 4 bases, and 11 bases separated the two germline ends. From germline, CDR1 is MNHEY and CDR2 SVGAGI. To note about this clonotype: Antigen: not known.

Peripheral blood genomic DNA, not sorted cells or RNA, was the template. The sequence derives from a human donor with a blood cancer. The donor label of this sample is uncertain. The rearrangement links TRBV6-5 to TRBJ1-4; D gene unclear. The sequenced sample was blood. This CDR3 reads CASSLRYGNEKLFF. The CDR3 DNA is TGTGCCAGCAGTCTTCGGTACGGTAATGAAAAACTGTTTTTT.